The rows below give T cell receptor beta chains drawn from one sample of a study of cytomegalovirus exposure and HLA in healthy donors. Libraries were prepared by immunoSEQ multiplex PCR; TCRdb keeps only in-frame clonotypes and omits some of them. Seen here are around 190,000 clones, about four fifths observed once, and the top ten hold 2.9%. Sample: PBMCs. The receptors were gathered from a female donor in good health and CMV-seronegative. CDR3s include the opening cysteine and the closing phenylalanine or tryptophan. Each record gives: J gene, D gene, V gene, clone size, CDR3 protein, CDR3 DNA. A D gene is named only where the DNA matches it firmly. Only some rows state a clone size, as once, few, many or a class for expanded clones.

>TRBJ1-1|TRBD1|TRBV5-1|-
CASSRGQGSPFPEAFF
TGCGCCAGCAGTCGAGGACAGGGATCCCCCTTCCCTGAAGCTTTCTTT
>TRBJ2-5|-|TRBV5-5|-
CASSLGTDIQETQYF
TGTGCCAGCAGCTTGGGGACAGATATACAAGAGACCCAGTACTTC
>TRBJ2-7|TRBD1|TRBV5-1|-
CASSPAQGVFYEQYF
TGCGCCAGCAGCCCTGCACAGGGGGTTTTCTACGAGCAGTACTTC
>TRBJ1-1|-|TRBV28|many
CASSSDTRRPEAFF
TGTGCCAGCAGTTCTGATACGCGGCGGCCTGAAGCTTTCTTT
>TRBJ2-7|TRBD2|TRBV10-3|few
CAISGLAGFYEQYF
TGTGCCATCTCCGGACTAGCGGGATTCTACGAGCAGTACTTC
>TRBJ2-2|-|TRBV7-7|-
CASSTTDTGELFF
TGTGCTAGCAGCACCACTGATACCGGGGAGCTGTTTTTT
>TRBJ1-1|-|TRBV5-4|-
CASSFWGRMNTEAFF
TGTGCCAGCAGCTTCTGGGGGCGAATGAACACTGAAGCTTTCTTT
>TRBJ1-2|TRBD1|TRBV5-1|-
CASSLGGQGNYGYTF
TGCGCCAGCAGCTTGGGGGGACAGGGTAACTATGGCTACACCTTC
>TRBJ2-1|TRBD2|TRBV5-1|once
CASSLDRGLGLAGVYNEQFF
TGCGCCAGCAGCTTGGACCGAGGGCTAGGACTAGCGGGAGTTTACAATGAGCAGTTCTTC
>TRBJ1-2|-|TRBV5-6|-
CASSKWGVGYTF
TGTGCCAGCAGCAAATGGGGGGTTGGCTACACCTTC
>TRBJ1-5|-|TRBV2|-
CASSEIAGRNQPQHF
TGTGCCAGCAGTGAAATCGCAGGGAGGAATCAGCCCCAGCATTTT
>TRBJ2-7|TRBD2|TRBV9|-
CASSGGGEQYF
TGTGCCAGCAGCGGGGGGGGCGAGCAGTACTTC
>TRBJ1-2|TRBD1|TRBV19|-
CASSRDSNYGYTF
TGTGCCAGTAGCCGGGACAGCAACTATGGCTACACCTTC
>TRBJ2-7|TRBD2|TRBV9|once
CASSATSGRDSYEQYF
TGTGCCAGCAGCGCGACTAGCGGGAGGGACTCCTACGAGCAGTACTTC
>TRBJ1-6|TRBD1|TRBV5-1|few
CASSFNRGPMRDSPLHF
TGCGCCAGCAGCTTTAACAGGGGGCCCATGAGGGATTCACCCCTCCACTTT
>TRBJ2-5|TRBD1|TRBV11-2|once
CASSLRQGMRETQYF
TGTGCCAGCAGCTTAAGACAGGGGATGAGGGAGACCCAGTACTTC
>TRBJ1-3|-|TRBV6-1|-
CASRASSRSGNTIYF
TGTGCCAGCCGTGCTTCGTCCCGCTCTGGAAACACCATATATTTT
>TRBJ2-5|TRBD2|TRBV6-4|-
CASSPPRTSGREQETQYF
TGTGCCAGCAGTCCCCCCCGGACTAGCGGGAGGGAACAAGAGACCCAGTACTTC
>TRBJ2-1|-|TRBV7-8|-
CASSFLLGAVDEQFF
TGTGCCAGCAGCTTTCTTCTGGGGGCTGTGGATGAGCAGTTCTTC
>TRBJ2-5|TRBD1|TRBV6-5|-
CASSRQGARETQYF
TGTGCCAGCAGTCGACAGGGGGCGAGAGAGACCCAGTACTTC
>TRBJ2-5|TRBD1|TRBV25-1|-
CASSDFQGQGGWETQYF
TGTGCCAGCAGTGACTTTCAAGGACAGGGTGGATGGGAGACCCAGTACTTC
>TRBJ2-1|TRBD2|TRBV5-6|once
CASSPGLAISYNEQFF
TGTGCCAGCAGCCCGGGACTAGCGATCTCCTACAATGAGCAGTTCTTC
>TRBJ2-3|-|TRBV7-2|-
CASSPYGLETSTDTQYF
TGTGCCAGCAGCCCCTACGGTCTAGAAACTAGCACAGATACGCAGTATTTT
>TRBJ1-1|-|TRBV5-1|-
CASSVSVSSEAFF
TGCGCCAGCAGCGTTTCTGTGAGCTCTGAAGCTTTCTTT
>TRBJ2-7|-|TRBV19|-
CASKAQGTRSYEQYF
TGTGCCAGTAAAGCACAGGGAACCCGCTCCTACGAGCAGTACTTC
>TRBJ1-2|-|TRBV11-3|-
CASSLGGLGYTF
TGTGCCAGCAGCTTGGGGGGGCTTGGCTACACCTTC
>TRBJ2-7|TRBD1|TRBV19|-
CASSSRDRGGYEQYF
TGTGCCAGTAGTAGCCGGGACAGGGGCGGTTACGAGCAGTACTTC
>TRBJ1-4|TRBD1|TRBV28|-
CASSSGQGAEKLFF
TGTGCCAGCAGTTCCGGACAGGGCGCTGAAAAACTGTTTTTT
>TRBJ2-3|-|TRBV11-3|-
CASSPSGGSSTDTQYF
TGTGCCAGCAGCCCCTCAGGGGGGTCTAGCACAGATACGCAGTATTTT
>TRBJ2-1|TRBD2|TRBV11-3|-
CASSLRVAGYNEQFF
TGTGCCAGCAGCCTCCGAGTAGCGGGATACAATGAGCAGTTCTTC
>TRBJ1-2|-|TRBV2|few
CASRTGTAYTF
TGTGCCAGCAGGACCGGAACAGCCTACACCTTC
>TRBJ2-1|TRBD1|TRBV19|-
CASNPGQGAVEQFF
TGTGCCAGTAACCCGGGCCAGGGGGCTGTGGAGCAGTTCTTC
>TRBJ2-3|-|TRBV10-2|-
CASSGTGDTQYF
TGCGCCAGCAGTGGAACTGGAGATACGCAGTATTTT
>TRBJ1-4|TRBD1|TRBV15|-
CATSRDGTGKEKLFF
TGTGCCACCAGCAGAGATGGGACAGGAAAGGAAAAACTGTTTTTT
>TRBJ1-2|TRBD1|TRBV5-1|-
CASSSGQGGYGYTF
TGCGCCAGCAGCTCCGGACAGGGGGGCTATGGCTACACCTTC
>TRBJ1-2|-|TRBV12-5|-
CASGLDPVYGYTF
TGTGCTAGTGGTTTGGATCCTGTCTATGGCTACACCTTC
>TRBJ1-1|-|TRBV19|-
CASSIEQGPNTEAFF
TGTGCCAGTAGTATAGAACAGGGCCCTAACACTGAAGCTTTCTTT
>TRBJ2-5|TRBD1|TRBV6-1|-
CASSVATGFYTETQYF
TGTGCCAGCAGTGTAGCGACAGGGTTTTATACGGAGACCCAGTACTTC
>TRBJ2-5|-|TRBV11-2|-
CASSYREQETQYF
TGTGCCAGCAGTTACCGGGAGCAAGAGACCCAGTACTTC
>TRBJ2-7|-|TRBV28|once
CASSPPGWIFEQYF
TGTGCCAGCAGTCCACCAGGTTGGATATTCGAGCAGTACTTC
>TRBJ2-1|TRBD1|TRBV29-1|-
CSTRTGVVNEQFF
TGCAGCACACGGACAGGGGTGGTAAATGAGCAGTTCTTC
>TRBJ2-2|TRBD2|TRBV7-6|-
CASRLAGGTGELFF
TGTGCCAGCCGACTAGCGGGGGGAACCGGGGAGCTGTTTTTT
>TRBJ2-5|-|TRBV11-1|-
CASSFGSQETQYF
TGTGCCAGCAGCTTCGGGAGCCAGGAGACCCAGTACTTC
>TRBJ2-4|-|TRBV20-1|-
CSAKHKNIQYF
TGCAGTGCTAAACACAAAAACATTCAGTACTTC
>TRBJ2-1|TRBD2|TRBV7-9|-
CASSLPPRLAGIRNEQFF
TGTGCCAGCAGCTTACCGCCCCGACTAGCGGGAATTCGGAATGAGCAGTTCTTC
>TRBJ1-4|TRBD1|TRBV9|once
CASSVGTGVINEKLFF
TGTGCCAGCAGCGTAGGGACAGGGGTGATAAATGAAAAACTGTTTTTT
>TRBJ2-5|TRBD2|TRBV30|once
CAWSVAGLGLAGIQETQYF
TGTGCCTGGAGTGTTGCGGGGTTGGGCCTAGCGGGGATCCAAGAGACCCAGTACTTC
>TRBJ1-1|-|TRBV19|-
CASSNQDRSFEAFF
TGTGCCAGTAGTAACCAGGACAGAAGCTTCGAAGCTTTCTTT
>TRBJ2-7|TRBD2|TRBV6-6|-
CASRNSGAEYEQYF
TGTGCCAGCAGAAATAGCGGGGCGGAATACGAGCAGTACTTC
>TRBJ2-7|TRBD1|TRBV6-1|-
CASSEVGTGTDEQYF
TGTGCCAGCAGTGAAGTGGGGACAGGGACGGACGAGCAGTACTTC
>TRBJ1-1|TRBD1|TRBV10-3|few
CATSGQGNTEAFF
TGTGCCACCTCCGGACAGGGGAACACTGAAGCTTTCTTT
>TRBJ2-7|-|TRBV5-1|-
CASSLDNSYEQYF
TGCGCCAGCAGCTTGGACAACTCCTACGAGCAGTACTTC